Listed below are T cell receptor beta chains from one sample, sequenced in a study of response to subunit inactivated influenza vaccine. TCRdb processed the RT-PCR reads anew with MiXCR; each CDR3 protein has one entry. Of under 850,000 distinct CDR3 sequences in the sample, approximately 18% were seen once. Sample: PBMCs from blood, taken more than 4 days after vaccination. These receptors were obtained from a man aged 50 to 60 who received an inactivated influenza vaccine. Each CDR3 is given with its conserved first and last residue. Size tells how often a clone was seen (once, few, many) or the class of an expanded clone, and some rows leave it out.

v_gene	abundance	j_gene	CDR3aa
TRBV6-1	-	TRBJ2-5	CASVQAGGRETQYF
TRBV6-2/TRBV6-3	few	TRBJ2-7	CASKDLTPYEQYF
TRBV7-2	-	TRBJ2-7	CASSLHAGGTYEQYF
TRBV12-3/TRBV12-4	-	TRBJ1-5	CASRGTGFNQPQHF
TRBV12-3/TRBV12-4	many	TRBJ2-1	CASTLTSGYSYNEQFF
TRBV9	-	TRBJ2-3	CASSFGGSRATDTQYF
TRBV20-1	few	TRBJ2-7	CSARVGDEQYF
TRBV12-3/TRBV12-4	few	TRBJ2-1	CASSLGSGRAWNEQFF
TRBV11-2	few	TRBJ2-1	CASSLGLAGGPYYNEQFF
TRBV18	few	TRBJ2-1	CASSPQWKPPVNEQFF
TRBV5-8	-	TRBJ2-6	CASSLPGSSGANVLTF
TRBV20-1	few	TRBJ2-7	CSAPGQGHYVQYF
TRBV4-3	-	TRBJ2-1	CASSPSGGALYEQFF
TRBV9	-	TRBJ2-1	CASSDRGDGSSYNEQFF
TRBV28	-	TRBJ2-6	CASSGWSSGANVLTF
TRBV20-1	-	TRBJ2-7	CSARGSGTSGSLDEQYF
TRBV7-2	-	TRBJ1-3	CASSLARGRGNTIYF
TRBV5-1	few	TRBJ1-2	CASSLVQDYGYTF
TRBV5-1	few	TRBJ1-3	CASSSGSGGNTIYF
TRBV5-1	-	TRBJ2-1	CASYRDVTYNEQFF
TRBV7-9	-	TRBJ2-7	CASSLVSGFTYEQYF
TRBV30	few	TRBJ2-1	CAWSVRGEQFF
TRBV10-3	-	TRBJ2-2	CAISFSGGENTGELFF
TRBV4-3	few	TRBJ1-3	CASSQDIRSPSGNTIYF
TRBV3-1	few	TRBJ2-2	CASSPGWELFF
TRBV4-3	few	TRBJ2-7	CASSQTASGTYEQYF
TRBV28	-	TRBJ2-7	CASSPGTVWKQYF
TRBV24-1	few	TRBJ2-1	CATSDTLAGERNEQFF
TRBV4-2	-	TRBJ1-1	CASSQTVMNTEAFF
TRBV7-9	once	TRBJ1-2	CASGRSRQTLYGYTF
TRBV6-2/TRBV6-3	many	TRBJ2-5	CASSYFRTGGKTQYF
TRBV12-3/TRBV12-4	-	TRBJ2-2	CASTQSGTSGTGELFF
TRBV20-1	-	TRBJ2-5	CSAETQYF
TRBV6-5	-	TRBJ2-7	CASSYLGGGYEQYF
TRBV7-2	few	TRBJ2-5	CASSLVEGGKTQYF
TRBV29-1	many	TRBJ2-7	CSGGVGGEQYF
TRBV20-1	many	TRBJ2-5	CSARVSGGGETQYF
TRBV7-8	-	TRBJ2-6	CASSSRRGNGANVLTF
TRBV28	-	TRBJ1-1	CASSLSTPNTEAFF
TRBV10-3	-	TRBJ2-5	CAISNSDRGRETQYF
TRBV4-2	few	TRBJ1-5	CASSPGQHF
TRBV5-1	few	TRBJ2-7	CASSLGAGRRYEQYF
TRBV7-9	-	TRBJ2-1	CASSSIAGKKDEQFF
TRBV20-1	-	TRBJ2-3	CSASRLAGGQDTQYF
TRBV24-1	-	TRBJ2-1	CATSRTGPSSYNEQFF
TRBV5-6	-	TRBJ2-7	CASSSLWGIVTHEQYF
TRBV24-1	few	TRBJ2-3	CATSDPKYPPPDTQYF
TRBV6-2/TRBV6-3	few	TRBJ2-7	CASSYPTSGEKYEQYF
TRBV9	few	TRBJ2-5	CASSVAPGQGAQETQYF
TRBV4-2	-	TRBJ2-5	CASSLPGAGKETQYF
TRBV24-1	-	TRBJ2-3	CATSEPTGNTRDTQYF
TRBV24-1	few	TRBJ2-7	CATQGYGSYEQYF
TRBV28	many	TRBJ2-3	CASSLLPGYPDTQYF
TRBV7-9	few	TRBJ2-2	CAGGAGNTGELFF
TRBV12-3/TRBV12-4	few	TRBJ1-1	CASSWVLSEREAFF
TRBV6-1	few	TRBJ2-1	CASRIGVRNEQFF
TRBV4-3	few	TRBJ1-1	CASSQGQGLMNTEAFF